These T cell receptor beta chains were read from a single sample in a study of cytomegalovirus exposure and HLA in healthy donors. The table came from immunoSEQ multiplex PCR; TCRdb's copy has only in-frame clones and leaves some out. The data contain 100,000 to 150,000 clones, roughly 82% of them singletons. Sequencing was carried out using PBMCs. These receptor sequences come from a male donor in good health and CMV-seropositive. Both conserved end residues are trimmed from each CDR3. The listing skips clone size in some rows; elsewhere it reads once, few, many or a size class.

j_call: TRBJ2-1
v_call: TRBV9
clone_size: -
cdr3_length: 15
cdr3_aa: ASSAPPVAGGHNEQF

j_call: TRBJ2-7
v_call: TRBV6-1
clone_size: -
cdr3_length: 11
cdr3_aa: ASSDQRGGGQY

j_call: TRBJ1-5
v_call: TRBV27
clone_size: few
cdr3_length: 11
cdr3_aa: ASGDRGRQPQH

j_call: TRBJ1-5
v_call: TRBV19
clone_size: -
cdr3_length: 13
cdr3_aa: ATRDRRHSNQPQH

j_call: TRBJ1-6
v_call: TRBV5-6
clone_size: -
cdr3_length: 14
cdr3_aa: ASSLFVPAGGTPLH

j_call: TRBJ2-7
v_call: TRBV7-2
clone_size: -
cdr3_length: 12
cdr3_aa: ASKLSDVTYEQY

j_call: TRBJ2-3
v_call: TRBV5-5
clone_size: few
cdr3_length: 14
cdr3_aa: ASSFMGTGGKDTQY

j_call: TRBJ2-7
v_call: TRBV4-1
clone_size: -
cdr3_length: 15
cdr3_aa: ASSQGTLGGKSYEQY

j_call: TRBJ2-5
v_call: TRBV7-8
clone_size: few
cdr3_length: 11
cdr3_aa: ASSLRSGGTQY

j_call: TRBJ2-1
v_call: TRBV5-1
clone_size: -
cdr3_length: 14
cdr3_aa: ASSTLDRDFNNEQF

j_call: TRBJ1-4
v_call: TRBV7-9
clone_size: once
cdr3_length: 12
cdr3_aa: SSSSDRGREKLF

j_call: TRBJ2-7
v_call: TRBV15
clone_size: -
cdr3_length: 13
cdr3_aa: ATSRELAGASEQY

j_call: TRBJ1-1
v_call: TRBV5-1
clone_size: -
cdr3_length: 12
cdr3_aa: ASSFSGVDTEAF

j_call: TRBJ2-2
v_call: TRBV7-6
clone_size: few
cdr3_length: 11
cdr3_aa: ASSLDPAGELF

j_call: TRBJ1-2
v_call: TRBV7-8
clone_size: few
cdr3_length: 16
cdr3_aa: ASSTLNEAVSVDYGYT

j_call: TRBJ2-1
v_call: TRBV5-4
clone_size: -
cdr3_length: 14
cdr3_aa: ASSLRTSGYYNEQF

j_call: TRBJ2-1
v_call: TRBV7-9
clone_size: -
cdr3_length: 14
cdr3_aa: ASSLEAGVGVGEQF

j_call: TRBJ2-7
v_call: TRBV19
clone_size: -
cdr3_length: 13
cdr3_aa: ASSKRGQGANEQY

j_call: TRBJ2-1
v_call: TRBV29-1
clone_size: -
cdr3_length: 16
cdr3_aa: SIAGTSGGVGGYNEQF

j_call: TRBJ2-1
v_call: TRBV9
clone_size: -
cdr3_length: 19
cdr3_aa: ASSASTKVPGLAGGTIEQF

j_call: TRBJ1-2
v_call: TRBV28
clone_size: -
cdr3_length: 14
cdr3_aa: ASSRPVSGAGYGYT

j_call: TRBJ2-1
v_call: TRBV7-2
clone_size: -
cdr3_length: 9
cdr3_aa: ASSSLNEQF

j_call: TRBJ2-3
v_call: TRBV6-1
clone_size: -
cdr3_length: 13
cdr3_aa: ASSQLGSDTDTQY

j_call: TRBJ2-7
v_call: TRBV6-4
clone_size: few
cdr3_length: 13
cdr3_aa: ASSVLGTGGYEQY

j_call: TRBJ1-1
v_call: TRBV5-6
clone_size: -
cdr3_length: 13
cdr3_aa: ASSARQGASTEAF

j_call: TRBJ2-6
v_call: TRBV5-4
clone_size: once
cdr3_length: 15
cdr3_aa: ASSYSGRSSGANGLT

j_call: TRBJ2-1
v_call: TRBV5-1
clone_size: once
cdr3_length: 15
cdr3_aa: ASSWGSGQGTYNEQF

j_call: TRBJ2-3
v_call: TRBV5-1
clone_size: -
cdr3_length: 13
cdr3_aa: ASSLGLASADTQY

j_call: TRBJ1-2
v_call: TRBV7-9
clone_size: once
cdr3_length: 10
cdr3_aa: SSSDRAYGYT

j_call: TRBJ1-5
v_call: TRBV28
clone_size: -
cdr3_length: 14
cdr3_aa: ASRDGIQNSNQPQH

j_call: TRBJ2-1
v_call: TRBV5-1
clone_size: -
cdr3_length: 13
cdr3_aa: ASSSGLAGVNEQF

j_call: TRBJ1-6
v_call: TRBV19
clone_size: -
cdr3_length: 12
cdr3_aa: ASSRSTFNSPLH

j_call: TRBJ2-5
v_call: TRBV27
clone_size: -
cdr3_length: 11
cdr3_aa: ASSSSGRETQY

j_call: TRBJ2-3
v_call: TRBV4-2
clone_size: -
cdr3_length: 14
cdr3_aa: ASSHPTRVLVNTQY

j_call: TRBJ2-7
v_call: TRBV19
clone_size: -
cdr3_length: 12
cdr3_aa: ATRREGATYEQY

j_call: TRBJ2-3
v_call: TRBV18
clone_size: -
cdr3_length: 12
cdr3_aa: ASSLVAGADTQY

j_call: TRBJ2-1
v_call: TRBV11-3
clone_size: -
cdr3_length: 14
cdr3_aa: ASSLNPGARNNEQF

j_call: TRBJ2-5
v_call: TRBV2
clone_size: -
cdr3_length: 12
cdr3_aa: ASSDPVGGGTQY

j_call: TRBJ1-5
v_call: TRBV19
clone_size: -
cdr3_length: 10
cdr3_aa: ASSIGYQPQH

j_call: TRBJ1-4
v_call: TRBV6-6
clone_size: -
cdr3_length: 14
cdr3_aa: ASSPGTRATNEKLF

j_call: TRBJ2-3
v_call: TRBV5-4
clone_size: -
cdr3_length: 13
cdr3_aa: ASSRVDRGSDTQY

j_call: TRBJ2-7
v_call: TRBV28
clone_size: -
cdr3_length: 13
cdr3_aa: ASSPLGRGSYEQY

j_call: TRBJ2-2
v_call: TRBV10-3
clone_size: -
cdr3_length: 12
cdr3_aa: AINPAGNTGELF